This T cell receptor (beta chain) was captured by sequencing in a study of shared clonotypes between healthy human individuals. Broader study findings: The naive CD4 repertoires of several donors were compared, and approximately 4.5% of clonotypes were shared.

Clones were read by immunoSEQ multiplex PCR, and TCRdb kept only the in-frame ones, dropping some. The repertoire holds approximately 1.5 million clones, roughly 98% seen once, with 0.45% in the top ten. This CDR3 region has 14 residues. Germline values: CDR1 MDHEN, CDR2 SYDVKM. V lost 5 bases, J lost 0 bases, and 7 bases lay in between. This clone was seen just once. No antigen is known for it. Material: naive CD4+ T cells sorted from blood. Noted subset: CD45RA+ positively selected. The receptor was isolated from a man aged 30-40 years in good health. This chain connects TRBV28 to TRBJ2-2; the D gene is possibly TRBD1 (6 bases). The CDR3 sequence: CASSGDTNTGELFF. DNA for the CDR3: TGTGCCAGCAGTGGGGACACGAACACCGGGGAGCTGTTTTTT.